This T cell receptor beta chain was sequenced during a study of control samples from healthy donors and cancer patients. In its sample, this clone was seen once. Generated by immunoSEQ multiplex PCR, the TCRdb table keeps only in-frame clones and is missing some. The data contain 150,000 to 200,000 clones, approximately 86% of them singletons. Sequenced: blood. The TCR comes from a man younger than 30 in good health.

CDR3 loop: CASSFQWALRGNTIYF. As DNA, the CDR3 is TGTGCCAGCAGCTTTCAGTGGGCTTTGCGAGGAAACACCATATATTTT. This sequence joins TRBV5-8 and TRBJ1-3; D gene ambiguous. V was pared by 2 bases and J by 4 bases, with 16 bases between. The CDR3 is 16 residues long. The germline V gene encodes CDR1 SGHTS and CDR2 YDEGEE.